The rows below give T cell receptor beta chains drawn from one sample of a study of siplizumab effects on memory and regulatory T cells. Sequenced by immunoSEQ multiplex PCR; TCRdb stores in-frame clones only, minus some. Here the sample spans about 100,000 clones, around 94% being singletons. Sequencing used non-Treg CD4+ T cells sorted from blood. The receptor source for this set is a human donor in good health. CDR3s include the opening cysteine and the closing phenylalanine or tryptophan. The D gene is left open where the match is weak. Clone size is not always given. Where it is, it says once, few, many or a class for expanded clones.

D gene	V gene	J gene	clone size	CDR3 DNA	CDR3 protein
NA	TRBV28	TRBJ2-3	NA	TGTGCCAGCAGTTTTGTTAATACGCAGTATTTT	CASSFVNTQYF
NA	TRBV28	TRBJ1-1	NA	TGTGCCAGCAGTCTGGCCGTGGAGGGGCGGAGAGCTTTCTTT	CASSLAVEGRRAFF
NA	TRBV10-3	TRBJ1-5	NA	TGTGCCATCAGTGAGTCGATTGACCAGCCCCAGCATTTT	CAISESIDQPQHF
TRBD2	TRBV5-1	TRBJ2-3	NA	TGCGCCAGCAGCCCTACTAGCGGGAGGGTAACAGATACGCAGTATTTT	CASSPTSGRVTDTQYF
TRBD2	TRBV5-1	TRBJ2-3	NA	TGCGCCAGCAGCTTGGACCCAGCGGGGGCCCCTACGCAGTATTTT	CASSLDPAGAPTQYF
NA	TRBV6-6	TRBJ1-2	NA	TGTGCCAGCAGTTACTCGATAGCGGGATCGTTCGGCTACACCTTC	CASSYSIAGSFGYTF
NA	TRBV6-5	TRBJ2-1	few	TGTGCCAGCAGTCAGATAGCTTGGAGTGAGCAGTTCTTC	CASSQIAWSEQFF
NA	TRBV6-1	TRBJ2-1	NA	TGTGCCAGCAGTGCCCTCATCCTGGCGGGTAATGAGCAGTTCTTC	CASSALILAGNEQFF
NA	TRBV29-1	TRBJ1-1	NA	TGCAGCGCAAAACCCCAGCGGAACACTGAAGCTTTCTTT	CSAKPQRNTEAFF
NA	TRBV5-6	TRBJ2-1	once	TGTGCCAGCAGCTTTAACAGTAAGCAGTTCTTC	CASSFNSKQFF
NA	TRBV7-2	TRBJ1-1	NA	TGTGCCAGCAGCTTAAACTACAGGGCAGGGTCTTTGGCTTTCTTT	CASSLNYRAGSLAFF
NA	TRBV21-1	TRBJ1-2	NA	TGTGCCAGCAGCCTTAAGCCCCAGGGGGCGCGTCATGGCTACACCTTC	CASSLKPQGARHGYTF